These 30 T cell receptor beta chains share one sample of origin, sequenced in a study of cytomegalovirus exposure and HLA in healthy donors. The PCR made use of 60 Vbeta and 13 Jbeta primers. Assay: immunoSEQ multiplex PCR; the TCRdb copy retains only in-frame clones and omits some. The sample shows about 160,000 clones, over 80% of them seen only once. The sequencing input was PBMCs. The origin of the receptors is a young woman in good health and CMV-seronegative.

The chain is built from TRBV6-4 and TRBJ2-2, with 8 positions matching TRBD1. The CDR3 is made up of 15 amino acids. From germline, CDR1 is MRHNA and CDR2 SNTAGT. The V segment lost 3 bases and the J segment 3 bases; nucleotides outside the gene matches: 3. DNA of the CDR3: TGTGCCAGCAGTGAGGGACAGGCAGACACCGGGGAGCTGTTTTTT. Amino acids: CASSEGQADTGELFF.

This clone was seen a handful of times. The V call is TRBV29-1, the J call TRBJ2-1, with TRBD2 matching over 7 bases. This CDR3 has 13 residues. The V gene end was trimmed by 8 bases and the J gene end by 4 bases; junction bases not matched to a gene: 8. In germline, CDR1 is SQVTM, CDR2 ANQGSEA. The CDR3 coding sequence is TGCAGCTTCGGGGGAGGGACTTACAATGAGCAGTTCTTC. Translating gives CSFGGGTYNEQFF.

This chain uses TRBV2 with TRBJ2-3, with TRBD2 identical over 10 bases. Germline V CDR1 and CDR2: SNHLY, FYNNEI. V shed 6 bases, J shed 2 bases, and the junction held 5 bases outside the gene matches. CDR3 length: 15 residues. The CDR3 protein is CASRVSGGLTDTQYF. The CDR3 nucleotides read TGTGCCAGCAGGGTTAGCGGGGGGCTCACAGATACGCAGTATTTT.

V and J are TRBV9 and TRBJ1-2; D not certain. Germline V gene sequence: CDR1 SGDLS, CDR2 YYNGEE. V dropped 0 bases and J dropped 4 bases, with 7 bases sitting between them. The CDR3 is 13 amino acids. The chain's CDR3 is CASSVDGVYGYTF. CDR3 bases: TGTGCCAGCAGCGTAGACGGTGTCTATGGCTACACCTTC.

This chain links TRBV4-1 with TRBJ1-5; 7 bases map to TRBD1. This CDR3 has 15 amino acids. CDR1 and CDR2 from the germline V gene are MGHRA and YSYEKL. Losses at the gene ends were 0 bases for V and 5 bases for J; bases not matched to a gene: 4. CDR3 DNA sequence: TGCGCCAGCAGCCAAGAGGGACAGCCCCATCAGCCCCAGCATTTT. Translating it yields CASSQEGQPHQPQHF.

The sample holds one count of this clone. The genes are TRBV6-1 and TRBJ1-5; 8 bases fit TRBD1. The length of the CDR3 is 13 residues. Looked up from germline, CDR1 is MNHNS and CDR2 is SASEGT. The V segment lost 11 bases and the J segment 4 bases; nucleotides outside the gene matches: 7. The CDR3 region has the DNA TGTGCCGGGGGACAGGCTCAGAATCAGCCCCAGCATTTT. This sequence encodes CAGGQAQNQPQHF.

The chain combines TRBV19 with TRBJ1-2, with 10 bases identical to TRBD1. V dropped 6 bases and J dropped 7; count of bases not matched to a gene: 5. CDR1 is LNHDA and CDR2 is SQIVND in the germline V gene (reference sequence). This CDR3 contains 13 residues. CDR3: CASSHRDRGGYTF. DNA of the CDR3: TGTGCCAGTAGCCACCGGGACAGGGGTGGCTACACCTTC.

The CDR3 DNA reads as TGCGCCAGCAGCCAAGATTCTGGGCTAGCGGGGTTTGAGACCCAGTACTTC. Its protein product is CASSQDSGLAGFETQYF. J is TRBJ2-5 and V is TRBV4-1; 9 bases are shared with TRBD2. This CDR3 region has 17 residues. Germline CDR1 is MGHRA and CDR2 is YSYEKL. V dropped 0 bases and J dropped 5; count of bases not matched to a gene: 10.

CDR3 loop: CASSQSGTISYAEQETQYF. The CDR3 DNA reads as TGCGCCAGCAGCCAGTCCGGGACTATCTCTTACGCGGAGCAAGAGACCCAGTACTTC. This rearrangement joins TRBV4-1 to TRBJ2-5; 7 nucleotides align to TRBD2. The CDR3 is 19 residues long. Per the germline V gene, CDR1 is MGHRA and CDR2 is YSYEKL. Trimming at V came to 3 bases and at J to 2 bases, leaving 18 bases not matched to a gene.

The V call is TRBV19, the J call TRBJ1-2, with 8 nucleotides matching TRBD1. This CDR3 comprises 14 residues. With 4 bases clipped from V and 4 bases from J, the junction kept 5 bases outside the gene matches. CDR1 is LNHDA and CDR2 is SQIVND in the germline V gene (reference sequence). The CDR3 DNA reads TGTGCCAGTAGTACCGGACAGGGTCCCTATGGCTACACCTTC. As protein: CASSTGQGPYGYTF.

J is TRBJ2-7 and V is TRBV19; 7 bases line up with TRBD2. The V segment lost 3 bases and the J segment 1 base; nucleotides outside the gene matches: 12. Germline CDR1 is LNHDA and CDR2 is SQIVND (reference sequence). This CDR3 has 17 amino acids. The CDR3 DNA reads as TGTGCCAGTAGTATCCAAGCGGGGAATACCCTATCCTACGAGCAGTACTTC. Its protein is CASSIQAGNTLSYEQYF.

The V gene is TRBV19, the J gene TRBJ2-5; possible D gene TRBD1, 6 bases. This CDR3 contains 16 residues. Germline loops: CDR1 LNHDA, CDR2 SQIVND (reference sequence). V lost 5 bases to trimming and J lost 2 bases, with 18 bases between them. DNA of the CDR3: TGTGCCAGTAGTCCTACAGGGAGCCACCTTCAAGAGACCCAGTACTTC. Amino acid sequence: CASSPTGSHLQETQYF.

This clone was recorded once. The V call is TRBV2, the J call TRBJ2-2, with 10 bases that match TRBD2. Germline lookup yields CDR1 SNHLY and CDR2 FYNNEI. J was trimmed by 7 bases and V by 6 bases; bases with no gene match: 5. The CDR3 covers 14 residues. CDR3 region: CASRLAGLSGELFF. The CDR3 coding sequence is TGTGCCAGCAGACTAGCGGGGTTAAGCGGGGAGCTGTTTTTT.

The chain employs TRBV5-1 and TRBJ2-1; 11 bases match TRBD1. The CDR3 has 15 amino acids. Trimming took 4 bases from V and 8 from J; bases not matched to a gene: 8. Germline-derived CDR1 and CDR2 are SGHRS and YFSETQ. The CDR3 region has the DNA TGCGCCAGCAGCCTAGGGACAGGGGGTACGGATGAGCAGTTCTTC. It is translated as CASSLGTGGTDEQFF.

V usage is TRBV18 and J usage is TRBJ1-1; D gene unclear. CDR3 size: 14 residues. CDR1 is KGHSH and CDR2 is LQKENI in the germline V gene. With 3 bases removed from V and 11 bases from J, the gap between germline ends came to 19 bases. The CDR3 coding sequence is TGTGCCAGCTCACCTACTGACAATATTATTCTCGCTTTCTTT. It translates to CASSPTDNIILAFF. Supplemented by reference TRBV18 and TRBJ1-1, the full variable domain reads NAGVMQNPRHLVRRRGQEARLRCSPMKGHSHVYWYRQLPEEGLKFMVYLQKENIIDESGMPKERFSAEFPKEGPSILRIQQVVRGDSAAYFCASSPTDNIILAFFGQGTRLTVV.

This clone rates as medium-sized (0.01 to 0.1%). The V and J genes are TRBV21-1 and TRBJ1-1; the D call of TRBD1 is as the table states it, not checked on the DNA. TRBV21-1 is annotated as a pseudogene. The CDR3 is made up of 14 amino acids. This CDR3 reads CASSKGTGNTEAFF. CDR3 in DNA: TGTGCCAGCAGCAAAGGGACAGGGAACACTGAAGCTTTCTTT.

The chain recombines TRBV11-3 with TRBJ2-2, with 10 bases matching TRBD1. V trimming: 6 bases; J trimming: 4 bases; junction bases outside the gene matches: 8. Germline lookup yields CDR1 SGHNT and CDR2 YENEEA. The CDR3 sequence is 16 residues long. CDR3 sequence (DNA): TGTGCCAGCAGGCAATGGGACAGGGGTGGCACCGGGGAGCTGTTTTTT. Translating gives CASRQWDRGGTGELFF.

This clone was picked up one time. This chain connects TRBV18 to TRBJ1-6; D might be TRBD1 (5 bases). Germline V gives CDR1 KGHSH, CDR2 LQKENI. The CDR3 sequence is 15 residues long. Trimming removed 1 base from V and 11 bases from J, with 15 bases in between. The CDR3 region is CASSPRGEVVPPLHF. The CDR3 DNA follows: TGTGCCAGCTCACCACGGGGGGAAGTGGTCCCACCCCTCCACTTT. Looking up the rest from reference TRBV18 and TRBJ1-6 gives the full variable domain: NAGVMQNPRHLVRRRGQEARLRCSPMKGHSHVYWYRQLPEEGLKFMVYLQKENIIDESGMPKERFSAEFPKEGPSILRIQQVVRGDSAAYFCASSPRGEVVPPLHFGNGTRLTVT.

This sequence joins TRBV28 and TRBJ1-1, with D uncertain. Trimming removed 2 bases at V and 2 bases at J, with 9 bases between. The germline gives CDR1 MDHEN, CDR2 SYDVKM. This CDR3 contains 14 residues. The CDR3 nucleotides are TGTGCCAGCAGTTTAACGCGGACTAACACTGAAGCTTTCTTT. It specifies CASSLTRTNTEAFF.

This clone was found a few times. The chain is built from TRBV5-5 and TRBJ1-2; tentative D call: TRBD1 (6 bases). CDR3 size: 16 residues. Germline V gives CDR1 SGHKS, CDR2 YYEKEE (reference sequence). V dropped 0 bases and J dropped 4 bases, with 16 bases sitting between them. As DNA, the CDR3 is TGTGCCAGCAGCTTGGTTGGACAGAACTCACTCTATGGCTACACCTTC. Protein: CASSLVGQNSLYGYTF.

There are a few counts of this clone. The CDR3 here is CASRKDRPHGYTF. Here the CDR3 DNA reads TGTGCCAGCAGGAAGGACAGGCCCCATGGCTACACCTTC. The J gene is TRBJ1-2, the V gene TRBV28, with TRBD1 identical over 7 bases. There are 13 residues in the CDR3. The germline V gene encodes CDR1 MDHEN and CDR2 SYDVKM. J gave up 6 bases and V 6 bases, and 7 bases lay outside the gene matches.

This chain uses TRBV11-2 with TRBJ2-5; D possibly corresponds to TRBD1 (5 bases). V lost 1 base, J lost 4 bases, and 13 bases lay in between. CDR3 length equals 15 residues. From germline, CDR1 is SGHAT and CDR2 FQNNGV. CDR3 in DNA: TGTGCCAGCAGCTTAGGGACCCTTGGGGCAGAGACCCAGTACTTC. Amino acids: CASSLGTLGAETQYF.

This rearrangement joins TRBV19 to TRBJ1-1; TRBD1 might be the D (6 bases). The CDR3 contains 14 residues. With 4 bases removed from V and 1 base from J, the gap between germline ends came to 10 bases. Germline assignment: CDR1 LNHDA and CDR2 SQIVND (reference sequence). CDR3 in DNA: TGTGCCAGTAGTAATGGACAGTCGAACACTGAAGCTTTCTTT. Translation gives CASSNGQSNTEAFF.

This chain uses TRBV7-9 with TRBJ1-6; the match to TRBD1 covers 10 bases. The CDR3 spans 14 residues. After removal of 3 bases from V and 9 bases from J, the junction contained 2 bases not matched to a gene. Per the germline V gene, CDR1 is SEHNR and CDR2 is FQNEAQ (reference sequence). CDR3 protein: CASSLGTGVSPLHF. DNA of the CDR3: TGTGCCAGCAGCTTGGGGACAGGGGTTTCACCCCTCCACTTT.

CDR3 region: CASSLIGGGQETQYF. CDR3 bases: TGCGCCAGCAGCTTGATCGGGGGGGGGCAAGAGACCCAGTACTTC. The V call is TRBV5-1, the J call TRBJ2-5, with 8 nucleotides matching TRBD2. J gave up 2 bases and V 1 base, and 4 bases lay outside the gene matches. This CDR3 is 15 amino acids long. Per the germline V gene, CDR1 is SGHRS and CDR2 is YFSETQ.

In the case of this clone: The junction departs from the called germline gene at one end, perhaps through a read error. J is TRBJ1-1 and V is TRBV5-1; D is uncertain. Germline V gene lookup returns CDR1 SGHRS and CDR2 YFSETQ. This CDR3 is 13 amino acids long. In nucleotides, the CDR3 is TGCGCCAGCAGCTTGGATGTCTTTACTGAGGCTTTCTTT. Translating gives CASSLDVFTEAFF.

This clone was observed once. The V and J genes are TRBV18 and TRBJ1-2, with a tentative D call TRBD1 (5 bases). Germline lookup yields CDR1 KGHSH and CDR2 LQKENI. The CDR3 totals 15 residues. Trimming left V 2 bases short and J 2 bases short, with 12 bases between. The CDR3 nucleotides are TGTGCCAGCTCACCAGAGAGATACAGGAACTATGGCTACACCTTC. Amino acids: CASSPERYRNYGYTF. The whole variable domain, remainder taken from reference TRBV18 and TRBJ1-2, is NAGVMQNPRHLVRRRGQEARLRCSPMKGHSHVYWYRQLPEEGLKFMVYLQKENIIDESGMPKERFSAEFPKEGPSILRIQQVVRGDSAAYFCASSPERYRNYGYTFGSGTRLTVV.

The chain links TRBV6-5 to TRBJ1-5; D gene uncertain. In germline, CDR1 is MNHEY, CDR2 SVGAGI. With 2 bases removed from V and 10 bases from J, the gap between germline ends came to 12 bases. CDR3 size: 13 residues. In DNA form, the CDR3 reads TGTGCCAGCAGTTACGAAGGAGGCAGCCCCCAGCATTTT. Protein sequence: CASSYEGGSPQHF.

A few counts support this clone. The genes are TRBV6-1 and TRBJ1-4; D remains ambiguous. Germline-derived CDR1 and CDR2 are MNHNS and SASEGT. Trimming shortened V by 7 bases and J by 4 bases, and 10 bases separated the two germline ends. The CDR3 sequence is 13 residues long. CDR3 nucleotide sequence: TGTGCCAGCACCGAGGGAGGTAATGAAAAACTGTTTTTT. This codes for CASTEGGNEKLFF.

This clone was counted a single time. The chain links TRBV9 to TRBJ1-4; D not certain. This CDR3 comprises 18 residues. Per germline, CDR1 SGDLS and CDR2 YYNGEE. Between the trimmed V and J ends, which lost 0 bases and 0 bases, there was a span of 15 bases. For the CDR3, the DNA is TGTGCCAGCAGCGTAGGGTCTCGGGGTTCCTCAACTAATGAAAAACTGTTTTTT. Its translation: CASSVGSRGSSTNEKLFF.